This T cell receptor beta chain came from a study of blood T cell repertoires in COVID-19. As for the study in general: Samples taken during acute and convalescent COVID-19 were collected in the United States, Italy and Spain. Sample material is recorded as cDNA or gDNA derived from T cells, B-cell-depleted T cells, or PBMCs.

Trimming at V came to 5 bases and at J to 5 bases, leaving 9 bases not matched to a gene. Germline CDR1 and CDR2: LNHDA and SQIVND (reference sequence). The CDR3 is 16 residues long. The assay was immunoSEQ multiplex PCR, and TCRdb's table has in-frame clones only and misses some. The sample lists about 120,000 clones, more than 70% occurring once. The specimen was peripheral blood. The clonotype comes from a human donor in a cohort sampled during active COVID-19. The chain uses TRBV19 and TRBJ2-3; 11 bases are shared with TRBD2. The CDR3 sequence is CASSAPTSGSGDTQYF. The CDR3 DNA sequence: TGTGCCAGTAGTGCCCCTACTAGCGGGAGTGGAGATACGCAGTATTTT.